This TCR beta chain was documented in a study of blood T cell repertoires in COVID-19. Background on the study: COVID-19 samples from acute and convalescent phases originated in the United States, Italy and Spain. PBMCs, B-cell-depleted T cells, or T cells provided the cDNA or gDNA that made up the material.

The authors' processing: Scientists estimated how many nucleated cells there were by amplifying reference gene primers. The table came from immunoSEQ multiplex PCR; TCRdb's copy has only in-frame clones and leaves some out. V, J and clone size were drawn from that table, and D and trimming were deduced from the DNA. The table has 220,000 or so clones, just under 85% seen once. Germline CDR1 and CDR2: MNHEY and SVGAGI. Losses at the gene ends were 8 bases for V and 4 bases for J; bases not matched to a gene: 7. CDR3 length: 15 residues. In terms of age and location, participants ranged from roughly 18 to 90 years and lived in approximately 26 US areas.

V and J are TRBV6-5 and TRBJ2-1; 11 bases are a match to TRBD2. The TCR was taken from a woman aged 40 to 55 with acute COVID-19. Source material: PBMCs or T cells enriched from blood (not recorded which). In nucleotides, the CDR3 is TGTGCCAGCGCCGTGACTAGCGGGACATACAATGAGCAGTTCTTC. Its translation is CASAVTSGTYNEQFF.